The 21 T cell receptor beta chains given below trace back to one sample, sequenced in a study of blood T cell repertoires in COVID-19. The method was immunoSEQ multiplex PCR; TCRdb's version includes in-frame clones alone and lacks a portion of them. The table lists approximately 120,000 clones, 85% of them singletons. The sequenced material came from peripheral blood. The origin of the receptors is a woman of 80 years or more with acute or convalescent COVID-19.

V gene TRBV28 combines with J gene TRBJ1-2; D call uncertain. From germline, CDR1 is MDHEN and CDR2 SYDVKM. V was shortened by 6 bases and J by 7 bases, with 18 bases between the two germline ends. The CDR3 extends over 14 amino acids. In nucleotides, the CDR3 is TGTGCCAGCAGAATGGCCGGCCCCCCGGGTGGCTACACCTTC. This encodes CASRMAGPPGGYTF.

This clone has more than one count but fewer than ten. This chain joins TRBV18 and TRBJ1-6; a possible D gene is TRBD1 (5 bases). Trimming took off 6 bases at V and 7 bases at J, with 10 bases between the two ends. The CDR3 sequence is 13 residues long. Germline V gene sequence: CDR1 KGHSH, CDR2 LQKENI. The chain's CDR3 is CASSSDRNSPLHF. The CDR3 coding sequence is TGTGCCAGCTCCTCCGACAGAAATTCACCCCTCCACTTT.

The V gene is TRBV6-1, the J gene TRBJ2-7; D call uncertain. V was shortened by 2 bases and J by 6 bases, with 5 bases between the two germline ends. The germline V gene has CDR1 MNHNS and CDR2 SASEGT. This CDR3 comprises 11 residues. CDR3 region: CASSENGEQYV. The DNA for the CDR3 is TGTGCCAGCAGTGAAAACGGCGAGCAGTACGTC.

V gene TRBV10-1 combines with J gene TRBJ1-1; D ambiguous. Germline CDR1 is WNHNN and CDR2 is SYGVQD (reference sequence). The V and J ends lost 8 bases and 0 bases respectively, with 13 bases between them. This CDR3 has 14 residues. The CDR3 reads CASRPEDLNTEAFF. CDR3 sequence (DNA): TGCGCCAGCCGCCCGGAGGACTTGAACACTGAAGCTTTCTTT.

The gene calls are TRBV5-5 and TRBJ2-2, with TRBD1 matching over 7 bases. Germline CDR1 SGHKS, CDR2 YYEKEE (reference sequence). J gave up 0 bases and V 4 bases, and 6 bases lay outside the gene matches. This CDR3 comprises 16 residues. DNA for the CDR3: TGTGCCAGCAGCCAACAGGGGAGCGCGAACACCGGGGAGCTGTTTTTT. Translation gives CASSQQGSANTGELFF.

This clone was counted once. This chain connects TRBV2 to TRBJ1-3; D call uncertain. Germline-derived CDR1 and CDR2 are SNHLY and FYNNEI. The CDR3 length is 16 residues. V was cut by 3 bases and J by 1 base, with 13 bases left in between. CDR3 protein: CASSDERLVSGNTIYF. The CDR3 DNA reads TGTGCCAGCAGTGATGAGCGGTTGGTTTCTGGAAACACCATATATTTT.

V is TRBV28 and J is TRBJ1-4, with a tentative D call TRBD1 (5 bases). Germline V gives CDR1 MDHEN, CDR2 SYDVKM. The CDR3 is 14 amino acids. Trimming removed 4 bases at V and 8 bases at J, with 14 bases between. CDR3 bases: TGTGCCAGCAGTTCTCCTGGGGCGTCGGAAAAACTGTTTTTT. Translated: CASSSPGASEKLFF.

The V gene is TRBV5-1, the J gene TRBJ1-1, with D uncertain. CDR3 length equals 14 residues. The V end lost 0 bases, the J end lost 1 base, and 7 bases lay between the germline ends. CDR1 and CDR2 (germline): SGHRS, YFSETQ. CDR3 region: CASSLGGENTEAFF. As DNA, the CDR3 is TGCGCCAGCAGCTTGGGGGGAGAGAACACTGAAGCTTTCTTT.

This sequence joins TRBV2 and TRBJ1-5; 7 bases match TRBD1. CDR3 length: 16 amino acids. Germline CDR1 reads SNHLY; CDR2 reads FYNNEI. Germline trimming cut 4 bases from V and 6 bases from J; bases unmatched to any gene: 12. This CDR3 is CASSGPNQGGGQPQHF. CDR3 in DNA: TGTGCCAGCAGTGGGCCAAACCAGGGGGGAGGTCAGCCCCAGCATTTT. Complete variable domain (other parts from reference TRBV2 and TRBJ1-5): EPEVTQTPSHQVTQMGQEVILRCVPISNHLYFYWYRQILGQKVEFLVSFYNNEISEKSEIFDDQFSVERPDGSNFTLKIRSTKLEDSAMYFCASSGPNQGGGQPQHFGDGTRLSIL.

This clone appeared a single time. V and J are TRBV6-2 or TRBV6-3 and TRBJ2-7; a weak D match, TRBD1 (6 bases). The CDR3 covers 16 residues. V shed 4 bases and J shed 0 bases, with 16 bases lying between them. Germline-derived CDR1 and CDR2 are MNHEY and SVGEGT. DNA of the CDR3: TGTGCCAGCAGTTCTACCACAGGGATTACCTCCTACGAGCAGTACTTC. Translated: CASSSTTGITSYEQYF.

J is TRBJ1-5 and V is TRBV19; D remains unclear. The CDR3 is 13 amino acids. Deletions cut 7 bases from V and 5 bases from J, with 12 bases between. CDR1 LNHDA and CDR2 SQIVND come from the germline V gene (reference sequence). The CDR3 reads CASTPDKYQPQHF. The CDR3 DNA sequence: TGTGCCAGTACCCCCGACAAATATCAGCCCCAGCATTTT.

CDR3 residues: CASSQGISGGVDTQYF. DNA for the CDR3: TGTGCCAGCAGCCAAGGAATCAGCGGGGGGGTCGATACGCAGTATTTT. This chain links TRBV4-2 with TRBJ2-3; TRBD2 agrees at 10 bases. The CDR3 is 16 residues long. Germline loops: CDR1 LGHNA, CDR2 YNFKEQ. The ends lost 1 base at V and 6 bases at J; junction bases unmatched: 7.

A remark on this clone: Other DNA sequences in this specimen translate into the identical CDR3. The J gene is TRBJ1-2, the V gene TRBV28; a possible D gene is TRBD1 (5 bases). This CDR3 has 12 residues. Looked up from germline, CDR1 is MDHEN and CDR2 is SYDVKM. V lost 6 bases to trimming and J lost 4 bases, with 9 bases between them. DNA of the CDR3: TGTGCCAGCAGGCCCGGGGGCTATGGCTACACCTTC. This sequence encodes CASRPGGYGYTF.

J is TRBJ1-2 and V is TRBV7-9, with D unclear. V gave up 1 base and J gave up 4 bases, with 7 bases separating them. CDR3 size: 13 residues. Per germline, CDR1 SEHNR and CDR2 FQNEAQ (reference sequence). The CDR3: CASSLGQFYGYTF. The CDR3 DNA follows: TGTGCCAGCAGCTTAGGGCAGTTCTATGGCTACACCTTC. The whole variable domain, filled in from reference TRBV7-9 and TRBJ1-2, reads DTGVSQNPRHKITKRGQNVTFRCDPISEHNRLYWYRQTLGQGPEFLTYFQNEAQLEKSRLLSDRFSAERPKGSFSTLEIQRTEQGDSAMYLCASSLGQFYGYTFGSGTRLTVV.

DNA of the CDR3: TGTGCCAGCAGCTACGACAGAAATCCTGGAAACACCATATATTTT. It translates to CASSYDRNPGNTIYF. The chain carries TRBV6-6 and TRBJ1-3, with D possibly TRBD1 on 5 matching bases. The CDR3 extends over 15 amino acids. Trimming took 6 bases from V and 2 from J, leaving 14 bases between them. CDR1 and CDR2 (germline): MNHNY, SVGAGI (reference sequence).

The chain couples TRBV28 to TRBJ2-7; 8 nucleotides agree with TRBD2. Trimming cost V 5 bases and J 1 base; bases outside gene matches: 10. CDR1 is MDHEN and CDR2 is SYDVKM in the germline V gene. The CDR3 is made up of 16 amino acids. DNA of the CDR3: TGTGCCAGCAGTACAGGGACTAGGTCAGTTTCCTACGAGCAGTACGTC. Amino acids: CASSTGTRSVSYEQYV.

The V gene is TRBV5-8, the J gene TRBJ2-7, with D possibly being TRBD2 (6 bases). Trimming removed 0 bases at V and 9 bases at J, with 16 bases between. The germline V gene has CDR1 SGHTS and CDR2 YDEGEE. This CDR3 contains 14 residues. CDR3 sequence reads: CASSLAGGLRGQYF. The CDR3 region has the DNA TGTGCCAGCAGCTTGGCCGGCGGACTACGAGGGCAGTACTTC.

This clone was observed once. The chain carries TRBV19 and TRBJ1-5; no clear D gene. V lost 8 bases and J lost 5, with 10 bases in between. Germline V CDR1 and CDR2: LNHDA, SQIVND (reference sequence). The CDR3 is 12 amino acids. CDR3 sequence: CASRPGDQPQHF. CDR3 DNA sequence: TGTGCCAGTCGTCCCGGGGATCAGCCCCAGCATTTT.

The V gene is TRBV7-9, the J gene TRBJ1-5; unclear D gene. The V gene's germline CDR1 is SEHNR and CDR2 FQNEAQ (reference sequence). V was trimmed by 2 bases and J by 4 bases, leaving 6 bases between them. This CDR3 has 13 amino acids. This chain's CDR3 is CASSLSTNQPQHF. CDR3 DNA: TGTGCCAGCAGCTTATCCACAAATCAGCCCCAGCATTTT.

The chain carries TRBV9 and TRBJ1-1; D remains unclear. The CDR3 has 13 residues. Between the trimmed V and J ends, which lost 3 bases and 1 base, there was a span of 7 bases. Germline CDR1 reads SGDLS; CDR2 reads YYNGEE. CDR3 sequence reads: CASSATGNTEAFF. Written as DNA, the CDR3 is TGTGCCAGCAGCGCCACGGGGAACACTGAAGCTTTCTTT. Using reference TRBV9 and TRBJ1-1 for the parts outside the CDR3, the full variable domain is DSGVTQTPKHLITATGQRVTLRCSPRSGDLSVYWYQQSLDQGLQFLIQYYNGEERAKGNILERFSAQQFPDLHSELNLSSLELGDSALYFCASSATGNTEAFFGQGTRLTVV.

The V call is TRBV29-1, the J call TRBJ1-2; D is ambiguous. Germline V CDR1 and CDR2: SQVTM, ANQGSEA. The CDR3 has 14 residues. V was cut by 2 bases and J by 3 bases, with 13 bases left in between. The CDR3 region has the DNA TGCAGCGTTGAATTTAGGCTCCGGGACTATGGCTACACCTTC. It is translated as CSVEFRLRDYGYTF. The full variable domain, in which reference TRBV29-1 and TRBJ1-2 provide the parts outside the CDR3, is SAVISQKPSRDICQRGTSLTIQCQVDSQVTMMFWYRQQPGQSLTLIATANQGSEATYESGFVIDKFPISRPNLTFSTLTVSNMSPEDSSIYLCSVEFRLRDYGYTFGSGTRLTVV.